These 3 T cell receptor beta chains came from one sample sequenced in a study of beta chain features in type 1 diabetes. Study observations and caveats: TCRB CDR3s were moderately but significantly shorter in Type 1 diabetes patients in all four CD4+ subsets.

The antigens for these receptors are not known. TCRB transcripts that were expressed got sequenced, as all of the isolated RNA had been reverse transcribed. Measured with immunoSEQ multiplex PCR; TCRdb has only the in-frame clones, and not every one. The profile shows about 370,000 clones, over 8.5% of them singletons. Input material: central memory CD4+ T cells from blood. Receptor source: a man in his thirties or forties with type 1 diabetes.

This clone turned up a few times. The chain carries TRBV5-4 and TRBJ2-1, with 8 bases that match TRBD2. CDR1 is SGHNT, CDR2 YYREEE, per germline (reference sequence). CDR3 length equals 15 residues. V trimming: 5 bases; J trimming: 6 bases; junction bases outside the gene matches: 10. For the CDR3, the DNA is TGTGCCAGCAGATCCAGCGGGGGCCCTCTCAATGAGCAGTTCTTC. Residues: CASRSSGGPLNEQFF.

This chain uses TRBV11-2 with TRBJ2-7; 11 bases fit TRBD2. Trimming cost V 5 bases and J 5 bases; bases outside gene matches: 11. The CDR3 length is 16 residues. Per germline, CDR1 SGHAT and CDR2 FQNNGV. The CDR3 DNA is TGTGCCAGCAGCCGCCCCCCGGGACTAGCGGCCCACGAGCAGTACTTC. Its translation: CASSRPPGLAAHEQYF.

V gene TRBV9 combines with J gene TRBJ2-7, with 7 bases identical to TRBD1. The germline gives CDR1 SGDLS, CDR2 YYNGEE. Trimming at V came to 0 bases and at J to 3 bases, leaving 9 bases not matched to a gene. The CDR3 is 16 amino acids. CDR3 coding DNA: TGTGCCAGCAGCGTAGATCAGGACAGGAAGCGCTACGAGCAGTACTTC. This gives the protein CASSVDQDRKRYEQYF.